This TCR beta chain was identified in a study of PD-1 blockade in mismatch repair-deficient tumors. Study in general: All were previously treated, progressing patients with eleven to twelve mismatch repair-deficient cancer types.

Overall study findings and caveats: Rapid post-treatment expansion, then contraction, generally preceding radiologic response, marked tumor-resident clones.

Concerning this clone itself: The antigen remains unidentified. This could be a read error, since a much larger clone is one nucleotide away.

All patients were mismatch repair deficient, assessed by either PCR or immunohistochemistry. Per the germline V gene, CDR1 is SGHVS and CDR2 is FNYEAQ. This CDR3 has 16 residues. Measured with immunoSEQ multiplex PCR; TCRdb has only the in-frame clones, and not every one. The sample lists approximately 38,000 clones; 75% to 85% were seen once. This clonotype originated in an adult with mismatch repair-deficient cancer. The genes are TRBV7-6 and TRBJ2-2; 8 bases are a match to TRBD2. Sequences were derived from peripheral blood, sampled 4 weeks after starting pembrolizumab. Written as DNA, the CDR3 is TGTACCAGCAGCTTGGCGACTAGCGTCTTCACCGGGGAGCTGTTTTTT. Residues: CTSSLATSVFTGELFF.